This T cell receptor (beta chain) was sequenced during a study of T cells after yellow fever vaccination. Each CDR3 protein gets one entry after TCRdb re-called the 5' RACE reads with MiXCR. The sample carries fewer than 450,000 distinct CDR3 sequences, roughly 12% recorded once. Germline V lookup: CDR1 LGHNA, CDR2 YSLEER. The CDR3 has 13 amino acids. Trimming left V 0 bases short and J 7 bases short, with 9 bases between. The table lists this clonotype with many counts. The gene calls are TRBV4-3 and TRBJ1-1; D is ambiguous. The TCR sequence derives from a man younger than 35 who received the YFV17D yellow fever vaccine. The source material was PBMCs, sampled on the day of the first yellow fever vaccination. The CDR3, as DNA: TGCGCCAGCAGCCAAGAACATTGGGGTGAAGCTTTCTTT. This sequence encodes CASSQEHWGEAFF.